This T cell receptor (beta chain) is drawn from a study of blood T cell repertoires in COVID-19. Study-wide context: Sample material is recorded as cDNA or gDNA derived from T cells, B-cell-depleted T cells, or PBMCs.

The ends lost 5 bases at V and 8 bases at J; junction bases unmatched: 8. CDR1 and CDR2 from the germline V gene are SGHTA and FQGTGA. This CDR3 is built from 14 residues. Methods used by the authors: Cell counts per sample came from amplifying reference gene primers. The data were produced by immunoSEQ multiplex PCR, yet TCRdb's version contains in-frame clones alone and is incomplete. V and J calls and clone size are as listed in that table; D and trimming were resolved from the DNA. The table shows 200,000 to 300,000 clones, with around 84% occurring only once. The sample was peripheral blood. The source is a man aged 55 to 70 with acute or convalescent COVID-19. The chain recombines TRBV7-3 with TRBJ1-2; 10 bases line up with TRBD1. For the CDR3, the DNA is TGTGCCAGCAGCCCCGGGACAGGGGAGCGGGGCTACACCTTC. Its translation is CASSPGTGERGYTF.